The 11 T cell receptor beta chains given below trace back to one sample, sequenced in a study of shared clonotypes between healthy human individuals. Naive CD8 isolation took CD45RO-negative cells positively selected for CCR7 and excluded terminally differentiated effector memory CD45RA+ cells. Assay: immunoSEQ multiplex PCR; the TCRdb copy retains only in-frame clones and omits some. The profile shows 2 million to 2.5 million clones, about 95% of them singletons. The sample consisted of naive CD8+ T cells sorted from blood. The receptors shown here come from a man aged 18-30 years in good health.

The chain couples TRBV5-1 to TRBJ2-7; 10 positions agree with TRBD1. Germline assignment: CDR1 SGHRS and CDR2 YFSETQ. The J segment lost 3 bases and the V segment lost 3 bases, leaving 3 bases of the junction unmatched. The CDR3 totals 14 residues. The CDR3 sequence: CASSWDRGFYEQYF. CDR3 nucleotides: TGCGCCAGCAGCTGGGACAGGGGCTTCTACGAGCAGTACTTC.

The chain combines TRBV27 with TRBJ1-1; tentative D call: TRBD1 (6 bases). The ends were cut back, 0 bases at V and 7 bases at J, with 24 bases in the middle. CDR3 length: 18 amino acids. In germline, CDR1 is MNHEY, CDR2 SMNVEV (reference sequence). The CDR3 reads CASSLSGTPIYTSFEAFF. The CDR3 bases are TGTGCCAGCAGTTTATCTGGGACACCAATTTATACGAGTTTTGAAGCTTTCTTT.

The rearrangement links TRBV4-3 to TRBJ2-1, with 10 bases matching TRBD2. Germline trimming cut 0 bases from V and 0 bases from J; bases unmatched to any gene: 14. The CDR3 length is 21 residues. Germline assignment: CDR1 LGHNA and CDR2 YSLEER. CDR3 protein: CASSQERASGLAKSSYNEQFF. The CDR3 nucleotides are TGCGCCAGCAGCCAAGAAAGGGCTTCGGGACTAGCGAAGAGCTCCTACAATGAGCAGTTCTTC.

The rearrangement links TRBV10-3 to TRBJ1-5, with TRBD1 identical over 9 bases. Germline CDR1 and CDR2: ENHRY and SYGVKD. The CDR3 extends over 15 amino acids. The ends lost 10 bases at V and 1 base at J; junction bases unmatched: 8. CDR3 sequence: CATHETGGSNQPQHF. The CDR3 bases are TGTGCCACCCATGAGACAGGGGGAAGCAATCAGCCCCAGCATTTT.

The rearrangement uses TRBV29-1 and TRBJ1-2; D unclear. The CDR3 contains 14 residues. Germline assignment: CDR1 SQVTM and CDR2 ANQGSEA. Deletions cut 4 bases from V and 1 base from J, with 13 bases between. The CDR3 nucleotides are TGCAGCGTTGTGGCTCCTTTGTTTAACTATGGCTACACCTTC. It is translated as CSVVAPLFNYGYTF. Drawing the rest from reference TRBV29-1 and TRBJ1-2, the complete variable domain is SAVISQKPSRDICQRGTSLTIQCQVDSQVTMMFWYRQQPGQSLTLIATANQGSEATYESGFVIDKFPISRPNLTFSTLTVSNMSPEDSSIYLCSVVAPLFNYGYTFGSGTRLTVV.

This chain connects TRBV7-8 to TRBJ2-5; 9 bases fit TRBD2. The CDR3 spans 15 residues. V was pared by 1 base and J by 1 base, with 1 base of the junction left unmatched. CDR1 is SGHVS and CDR2 is FQNEAQ in the germline V gene. The CDR3 sequence: CASSLGGGVQETQYF. The CDR3, as DNA: TGTGCCAGCAGCTTAGGCGGGGGGGTCCAAGAGACCCAGTACTTC.

The chain joins TRBV6-5 to TRBJ1-2; D gene unclear. This CDR3 spans 14 amino acids. V was pared by 0 bases and J by 7 bases, with 12 bases between. Germline CDR1 MNHEY, CDR2 SVGAGI. CDR3 bases: TGTGCCAGCAGTTACTCTGCGGGTGGTGGTGGCTACACCTTC. This sequence encodes CASSYSAGGGGYTF.

The chain links TRBV13 to TRBJ2-7; TRBD2 agrees at 11 bases. CDR1 and CDR2 from the germline V gene are PRHDT and FYEKMQ (reference sequence). This CDR3 region has 18 residues. The V segment lost 4 bases and the J segment 3 bases; nucleotides outside the gene matches: 14. The CDR3 sequence is CASSSNPRTSGRHYEQYF. CDR3 sequence (DNA): TGTGCCAGCAGCTCGAACCCACGGACTAGCGGGCGACACTACGAGCAGTACTTC.

This chain joins TRBV5-4 and TRBJ1-2, with TRBD1 as a possible D gene (6 bases). V lost 1 base and J lost 8, with 15 bases in between. The germline V gene has CDR1 SGHNT and CDR2 YYREEE (reference sequence). The CDR3 covers 14 residues. CDR3 sequence: CASSLSEGVLGYTF. The CDR3, as DNA: TGTGCCAGCAGCTTGTCGGAGGGGGTGTTAGGCTACACCTTC.

The CDR3 bases are TGTGCCAGCAGCTTATTGACGGGGGCGAACACCGGGGAGCTGTTTTTT. It codes for CASSLLTGANTGELFF. The V and J genes are TRBV7-9 and TRBJ2-2, with D possibly TRBD2 on 6 matching bases. The CDR3 loop spans 16 amino acids. The ends were cut back, 2 bases at V and 0 bases at J, with 10 bases in the middle. The germline CDR1 and CDR2 sequences are SEHNR and FQNEAQ (reference sequence).

The V gene is TRBV27, the J gene TRBJ2-1, with 9 bases fitting TRBD1. Germline V gene data show CDR1 as MNHEY and CDR2 as SMNVEV (reference sequence). V gave up 2 bases and J gave up 8 bases; unmatched junction bases: 10. This CDR3 comprises 16 residues. CDR3 loop: CASSLATGTGIDEQFF. The CDR3, as DNA: TGTGCCAGCAGTTTAGCCACCGGGACAGGGATTGATGAGCAGTTCTTC.